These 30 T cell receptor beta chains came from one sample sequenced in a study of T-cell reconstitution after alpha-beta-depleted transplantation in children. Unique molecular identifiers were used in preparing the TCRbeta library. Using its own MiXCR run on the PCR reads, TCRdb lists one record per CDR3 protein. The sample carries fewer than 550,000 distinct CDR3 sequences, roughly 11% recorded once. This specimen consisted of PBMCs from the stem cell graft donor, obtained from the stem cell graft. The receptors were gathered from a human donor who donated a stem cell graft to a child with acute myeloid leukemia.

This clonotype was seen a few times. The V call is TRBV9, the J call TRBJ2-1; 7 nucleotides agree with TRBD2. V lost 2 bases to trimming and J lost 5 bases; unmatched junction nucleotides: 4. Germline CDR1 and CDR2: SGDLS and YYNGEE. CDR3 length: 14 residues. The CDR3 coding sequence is TGTGCCAGCAGCGTTTCCAGCGGGGACAATGAGCAGTTCTTC. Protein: CASSVSSGDNEQFF.

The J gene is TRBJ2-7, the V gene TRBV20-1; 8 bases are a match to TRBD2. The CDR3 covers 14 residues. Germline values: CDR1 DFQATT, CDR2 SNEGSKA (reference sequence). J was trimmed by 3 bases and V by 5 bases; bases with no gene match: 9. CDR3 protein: CSAGKAGVDYEQYF. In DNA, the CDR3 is TGCAGTGCTGGAAAAGCGGGAGTGGACTACGAGCAGTACTTC.

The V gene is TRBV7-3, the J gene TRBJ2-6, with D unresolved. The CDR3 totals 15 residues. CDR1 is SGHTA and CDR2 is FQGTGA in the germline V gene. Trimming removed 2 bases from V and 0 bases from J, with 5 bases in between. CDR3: CASSLDHSGANVLTF. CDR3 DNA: TGTGCCAGCAGCTTAGACCACTCTGGGGCCAACGTCCTGACTTTC.

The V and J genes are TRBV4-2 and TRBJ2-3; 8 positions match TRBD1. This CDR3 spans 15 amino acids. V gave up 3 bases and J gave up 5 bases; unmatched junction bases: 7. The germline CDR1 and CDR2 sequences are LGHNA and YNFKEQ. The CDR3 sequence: CASSQYRGAEDTQYF. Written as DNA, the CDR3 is TGTGCCAGCAGCCAGTACAGGGGGGCGGAAGATACGCAGTATTTT.

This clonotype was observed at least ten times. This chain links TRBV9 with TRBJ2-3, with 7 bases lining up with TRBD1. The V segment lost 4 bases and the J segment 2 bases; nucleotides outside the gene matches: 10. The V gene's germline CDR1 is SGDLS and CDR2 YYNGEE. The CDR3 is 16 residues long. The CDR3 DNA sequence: TGTGCCAGCAGCCCAGCCAGGGGGTTCAACACAGATACGCAGTATTTT. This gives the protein CASSPARGFNTDTQYF.

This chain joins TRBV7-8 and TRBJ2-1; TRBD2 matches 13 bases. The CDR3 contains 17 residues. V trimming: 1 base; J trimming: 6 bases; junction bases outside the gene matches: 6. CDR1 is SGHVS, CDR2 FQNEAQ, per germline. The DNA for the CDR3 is TGTGCCAGCAGCTTAGGGCGATGGACTAGCGGGGGCAATGAGCAGTTCTTC. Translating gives CASSLGRWTSGGNEQFF.

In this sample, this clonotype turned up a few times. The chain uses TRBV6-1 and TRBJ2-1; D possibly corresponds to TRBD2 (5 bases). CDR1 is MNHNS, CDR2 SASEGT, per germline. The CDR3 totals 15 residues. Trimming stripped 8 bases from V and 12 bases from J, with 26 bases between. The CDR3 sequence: CASEDGEMQWVAQFF. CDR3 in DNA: TGTGCCAGCGAAGACGGGGAGATGCAATGGGTCGCGCAGTTCTTC.

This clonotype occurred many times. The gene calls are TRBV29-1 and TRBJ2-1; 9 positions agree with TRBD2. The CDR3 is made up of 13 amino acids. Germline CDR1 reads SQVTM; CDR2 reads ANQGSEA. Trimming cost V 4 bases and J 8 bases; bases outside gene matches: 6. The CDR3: CSVVELAGYEQFF. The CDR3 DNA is TGCAGCGTTGTTGAGCTAGCGGGATATGAGCAGTTCTTC.

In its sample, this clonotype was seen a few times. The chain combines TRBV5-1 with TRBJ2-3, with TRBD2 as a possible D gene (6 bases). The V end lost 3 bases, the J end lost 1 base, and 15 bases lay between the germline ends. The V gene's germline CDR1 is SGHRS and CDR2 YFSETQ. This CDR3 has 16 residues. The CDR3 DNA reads TGCGCCAGCAGCTCCGGGGGAAACGTTGGCACAGATACGCAGTATTTT. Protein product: CASSSGGNVGTDTQYF.

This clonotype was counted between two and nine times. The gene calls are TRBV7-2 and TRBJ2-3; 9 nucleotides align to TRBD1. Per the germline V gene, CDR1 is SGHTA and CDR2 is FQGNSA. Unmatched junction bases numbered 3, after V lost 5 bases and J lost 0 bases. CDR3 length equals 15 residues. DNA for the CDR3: TGTGCCAGCAGCCGGGACAGGGACAGCACAGATACGCAGTATTTT. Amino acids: CASSRDRDSTDTQYF.

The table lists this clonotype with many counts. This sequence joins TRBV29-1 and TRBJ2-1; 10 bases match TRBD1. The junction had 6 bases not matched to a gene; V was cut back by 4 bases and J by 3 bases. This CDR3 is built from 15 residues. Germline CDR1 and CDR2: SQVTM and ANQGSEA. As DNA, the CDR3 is TGCAGCGTTGGAAGGACAGGGGGGTTCTACAATGAGCAGTTCTTC. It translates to CSVGRTGGFYNEQFF.

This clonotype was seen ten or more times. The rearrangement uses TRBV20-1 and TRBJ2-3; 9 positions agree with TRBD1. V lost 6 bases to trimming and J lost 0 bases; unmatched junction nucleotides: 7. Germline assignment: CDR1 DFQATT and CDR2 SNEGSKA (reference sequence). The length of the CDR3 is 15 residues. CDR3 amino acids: CSAYTGTGSTDTQYF. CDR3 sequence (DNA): TGCAGTGCATACACCGGGACAGGGAGCACAGATACGCAGTATTTT.

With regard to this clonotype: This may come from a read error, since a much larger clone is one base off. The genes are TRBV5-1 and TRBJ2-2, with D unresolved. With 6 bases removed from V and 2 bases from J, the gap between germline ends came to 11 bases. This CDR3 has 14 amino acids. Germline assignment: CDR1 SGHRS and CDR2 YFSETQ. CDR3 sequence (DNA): TGCGCCAGCAACGGGCGACAAAACACCGGGGAGCTGTTTTTT. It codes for CASNGRQNTGELFF.

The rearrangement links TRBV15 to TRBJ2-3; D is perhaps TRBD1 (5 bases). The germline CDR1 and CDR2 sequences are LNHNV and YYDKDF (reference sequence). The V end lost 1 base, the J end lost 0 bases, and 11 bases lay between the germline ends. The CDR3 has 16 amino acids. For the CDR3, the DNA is TGTGCCACCAGCAGAGGACAGAAAGTTAGCACAGATACGCAGTATTTT. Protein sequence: CATSRGQKVSTDTQYF.

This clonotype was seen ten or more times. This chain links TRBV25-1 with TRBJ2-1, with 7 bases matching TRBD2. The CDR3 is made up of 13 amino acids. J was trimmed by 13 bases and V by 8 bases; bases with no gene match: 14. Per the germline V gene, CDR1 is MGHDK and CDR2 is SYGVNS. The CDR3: CASGGSGQSPQFF. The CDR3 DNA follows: TGTGCCAGCGGGGGTAGCGGGCAAAGCCCCCAGTTCTTC.

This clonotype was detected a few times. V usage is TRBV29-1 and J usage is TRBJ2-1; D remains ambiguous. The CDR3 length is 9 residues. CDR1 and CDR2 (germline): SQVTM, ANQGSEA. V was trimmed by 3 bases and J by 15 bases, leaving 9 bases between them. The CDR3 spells CSVDPPGFF. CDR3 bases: TGCAGCGTTGATCCCCCGGGGTTCTTC.

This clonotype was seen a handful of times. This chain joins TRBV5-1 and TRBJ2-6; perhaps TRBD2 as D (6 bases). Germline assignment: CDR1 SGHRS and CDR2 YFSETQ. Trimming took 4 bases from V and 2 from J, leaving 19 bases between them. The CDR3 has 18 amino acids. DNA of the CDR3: TGCGCCAGCAGCATAATGTCAGCGGGTAGTACTGGGGCCAACGTCCTGACTTTC. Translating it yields CASSIMSAGSTGANVLTF.

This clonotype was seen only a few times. The chain's CDR3 is CASSPRLAASREQYF. In DNA, the CDR3 is TGTGCCAGCAGTCCTCGACTAGCGGCGTCGAGGGAGCAGTACTTC. The chain has TRBV27 and TRBJ2-7; 9 bases match TRBD2. Germline CDR1 and CDR2: MNHEY and SMNVEV (reference sequence). The V and J ends lost 5 bases and 7 bases, in that order; junction bases with no gene match: 12. The CDR3 runs to 15 residues.

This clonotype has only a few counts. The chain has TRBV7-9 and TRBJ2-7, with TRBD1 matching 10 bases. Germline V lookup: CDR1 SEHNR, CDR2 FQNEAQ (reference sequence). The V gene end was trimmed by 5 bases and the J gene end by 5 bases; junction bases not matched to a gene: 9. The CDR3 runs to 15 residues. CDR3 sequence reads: CASSTQGQGENEQYF. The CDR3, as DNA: TGTGCCAGCAGCACCCAAGGACAGGGGGAGAACGAGCAGTACTTC.

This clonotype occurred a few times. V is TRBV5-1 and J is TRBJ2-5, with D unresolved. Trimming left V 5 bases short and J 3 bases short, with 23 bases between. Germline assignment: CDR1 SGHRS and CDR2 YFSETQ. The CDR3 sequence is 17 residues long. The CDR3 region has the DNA TGCGCCAGCAGACTCACACCGTCGCAGACCGAGGAAGAGACCCAGTACTTC. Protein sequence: CASRLTPSQTEEETQYF.

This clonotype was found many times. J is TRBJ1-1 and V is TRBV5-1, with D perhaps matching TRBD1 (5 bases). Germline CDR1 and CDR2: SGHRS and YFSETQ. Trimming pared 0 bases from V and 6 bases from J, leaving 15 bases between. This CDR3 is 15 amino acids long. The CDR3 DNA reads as TGCGCCAGCAGCTTGGCCGAGGGGCTCCAGCCTGAAGCTTTCTTT. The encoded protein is CASSLAEGLQPEAFF.

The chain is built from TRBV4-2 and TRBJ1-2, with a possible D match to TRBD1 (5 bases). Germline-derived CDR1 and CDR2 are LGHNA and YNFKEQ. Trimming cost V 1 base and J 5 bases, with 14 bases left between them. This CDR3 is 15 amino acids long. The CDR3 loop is CASSQAQGVGYGYTF. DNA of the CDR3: TGTGCCAGCAGCCAAGCCCAGGGAGTAGGATATGGCTACACCTTC.

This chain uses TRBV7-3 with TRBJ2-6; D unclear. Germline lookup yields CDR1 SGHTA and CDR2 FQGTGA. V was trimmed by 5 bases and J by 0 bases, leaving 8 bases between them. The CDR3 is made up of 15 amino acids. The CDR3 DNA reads TGTGCCAGCAGCCTGTGGCACTCTGGGGCCAACGTCCTGACTTTC. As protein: CASSLWHSGANVLTF.

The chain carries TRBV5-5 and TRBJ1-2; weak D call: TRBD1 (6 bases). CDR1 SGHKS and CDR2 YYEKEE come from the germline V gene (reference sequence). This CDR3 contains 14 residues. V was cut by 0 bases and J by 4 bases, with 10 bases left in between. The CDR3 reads CASSLDQGTYGYTF. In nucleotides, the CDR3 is TGTGCCAGCAGCTTGGATCAGGGGACCTATGGCTACACCTTC. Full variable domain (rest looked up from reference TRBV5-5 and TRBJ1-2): DAGVTQSPTHLIKTRGQQVTLRCSPISGHKSVSWYQQVLGQGPQFIFQYYEKEERGRGNFPDRFSARQFPNYSSELNVNALLLGDSALYLCASSLDQGTYGYTFGSGTRLTVV.

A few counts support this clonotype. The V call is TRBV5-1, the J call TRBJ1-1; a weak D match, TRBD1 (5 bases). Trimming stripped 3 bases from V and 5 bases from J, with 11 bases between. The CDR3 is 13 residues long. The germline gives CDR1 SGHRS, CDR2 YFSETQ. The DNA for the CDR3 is TGCGCCAGCAGCTGGCAGGGTTCTACTGAAGCTTTCTTT. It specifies CASSWQGSTEAFF.

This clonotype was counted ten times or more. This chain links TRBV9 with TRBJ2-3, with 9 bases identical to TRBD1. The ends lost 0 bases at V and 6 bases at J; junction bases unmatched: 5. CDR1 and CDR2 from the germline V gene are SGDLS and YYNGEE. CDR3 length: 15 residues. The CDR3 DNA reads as TGTGCCAGCAGCGTAGCGGGACAGGGCGCCGATACGCAGTATTTT. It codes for CASSVAGQGADTQYF. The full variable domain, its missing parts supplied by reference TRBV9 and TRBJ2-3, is DSGVTQTPKHLITATGQRVTLRCSPRSGDLSVYWYQQSLDQGLQFLIQYYNGEERAKGNILERFSAQQFPDLHSELNLSSLELGDSALYFCASSVAGQGADTQYFGPGTRLTVL.

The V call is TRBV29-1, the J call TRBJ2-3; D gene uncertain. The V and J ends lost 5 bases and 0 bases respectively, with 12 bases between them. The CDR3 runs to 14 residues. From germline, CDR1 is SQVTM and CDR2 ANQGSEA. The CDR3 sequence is CSVRFFPSTDTQYF. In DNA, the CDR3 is TGCAGCGTTAGGTTTTTTCCAAGCACAGATACGCAGTATTTT.

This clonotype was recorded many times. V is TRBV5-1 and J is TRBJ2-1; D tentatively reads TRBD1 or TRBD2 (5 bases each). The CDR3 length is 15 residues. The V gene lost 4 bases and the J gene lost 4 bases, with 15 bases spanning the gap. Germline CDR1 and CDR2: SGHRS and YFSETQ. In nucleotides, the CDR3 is TGCGCCAGCAGCCCTGAGGGCAGGGTGTACAATGAGCAGTTCTTC. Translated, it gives CASSPEGRVYNEQFF.

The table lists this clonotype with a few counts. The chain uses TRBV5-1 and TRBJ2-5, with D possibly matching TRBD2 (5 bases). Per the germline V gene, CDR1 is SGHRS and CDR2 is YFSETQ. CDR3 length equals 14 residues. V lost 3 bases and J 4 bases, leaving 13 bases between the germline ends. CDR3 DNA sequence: TGCGCCAGCAGCTACAACGCGGGTGGAGAGACCCAGTACTTC. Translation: CASSYNAGGETQYF. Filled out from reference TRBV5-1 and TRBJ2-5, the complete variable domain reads KAGVTQTPRYLIKTRGQQVTLSCSPISGHRSVSWYQQTPGQGLQFLFEYFSETQRNKGNFPGRFSGRQFSNSRSEMNVSTLELGDSALYLCASSYNAGGETQYFGPGTRLLVL.

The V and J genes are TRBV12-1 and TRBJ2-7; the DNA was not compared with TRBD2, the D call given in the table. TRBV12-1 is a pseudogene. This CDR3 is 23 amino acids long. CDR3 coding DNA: TGTGCCAGCAGCTTCATCCGGGACTTTTCCGCTAAGTTCTATCTTTCACCTATCTACGAGCAGTACGTC. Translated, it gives CASSFIRDFSAKFYLSPIYEQYV.